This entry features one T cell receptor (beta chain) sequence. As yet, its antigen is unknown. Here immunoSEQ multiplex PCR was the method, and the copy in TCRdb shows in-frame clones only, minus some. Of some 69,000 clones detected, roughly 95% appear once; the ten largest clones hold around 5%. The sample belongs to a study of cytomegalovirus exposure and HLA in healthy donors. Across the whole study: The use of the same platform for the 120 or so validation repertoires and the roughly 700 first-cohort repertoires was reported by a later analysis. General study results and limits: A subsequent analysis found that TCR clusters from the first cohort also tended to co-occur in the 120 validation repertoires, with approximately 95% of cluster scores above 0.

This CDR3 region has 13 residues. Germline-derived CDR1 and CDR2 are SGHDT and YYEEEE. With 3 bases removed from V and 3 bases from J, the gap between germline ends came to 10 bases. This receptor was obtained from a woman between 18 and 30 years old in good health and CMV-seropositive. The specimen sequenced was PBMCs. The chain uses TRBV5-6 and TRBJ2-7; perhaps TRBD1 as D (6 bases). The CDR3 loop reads CASSWGRVYEQYF. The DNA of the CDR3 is TGTGCCAGCAGCTGGGGGCGGGTCTACGAGCAGTACTTC. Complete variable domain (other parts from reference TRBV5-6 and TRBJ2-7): DAGVTQSPTHLIKTRGQQVTLRCSPKSGHDTVSWYQQALGQGPQFIFQYYEEEERQRGNFPDRFSGHQFPNYSSELNVNALLLGDSALYLCASSWGRVYEQYFGPGTRLTVT.